Shown below are 32 T cell receptor beta chains from a single sample sequenced in a study of blood T cells in healthy people across ages. For the second PCR, which ran for 7 to 11 cycles, a sample-barcoded 5' primer and a J-beta primer mix were used. TCRdb used MiXCR to reprocess the 5' RACE reads, holding one entry per CDR3 protein. In the table there are around 1,500,000 distinct CDR3 sequences, around 39% of which are singletons. The material sequenced was blood. All receptors come from a woman aged 18-30 years in good health.

This sequence joins TRBV9 and TRBJ2-7; D tentatively reads TRBD1 or TRBD2 (5 bases each). In germline, CDR1 is SGDLS, CDR2 YYNGEE. V lost 3 bases to trimming and J lost 10 bases, with 20 bases between them. The CDR3 covers 14 residues. The CDR3 DNA is TGTGCCAGCAGCGGCGACGAGACGGGGACGGCCCAGTACTTC. Its protein is CASSGDETGTAQYF.

The rearrangement uses TRBV11-2 and TRBJ1-5, with 8 bases aligning to TRBD1. V was pared by 5 bases and J by 7 bases, with 10 bases of the junction left unmatched. The CDR3 has 15 amino acids. The germline CDR1 and CDR2 sequences are SGHAT and FQNNGV. The CDR3 protein is CASSGPGQGEQPQHF. CDR3 DNA: TGTGCCAGCAGCGGCCCCGGACAGGGTGAGCAGCCCCAGCATTTT.

The genes are TRBV2 and TRBJ2-3, with D possibly being TRBD1 or TRBD2 (6 bases each). The CDR3 covers 15 residues. Between the trimmed V and J ends, which lost 4 bases and 4 bases, there was a span of 15 bases. Per germline, CDR1 SNHLY and CDR2 FYNNEI. DNA of the CDR3: TGTGCCAGCAGTGTAACCGGGGGCGCGGCAGATACGCAGTATTTT. Residues: CASSVTGGAADTQYF.

This rearrangement joins TRBV25-1 to TRBJ1-2; 7 bases map to TRBD1. The CDR3 has 15 residues. V trimming: 3 bases; J trimming: 2 bases; junction bases outside the gene matches: 6. Germline lookup yields CDR1 MGHDK and CDR2 SYGVNS. CDR3: CASSEGGTANYGYTF. CDR3 nucleotides: TGTGCCAGCAGTGAGGGGGGGACAGCGAACTATGGCTACACCTTC.

The chain couples TRBV29-1 to TRBJ2-3, with 9 bases aligning to TRBD2. V lost 0 bases to trimming and J lost 6 bases; unmatched junction nucleotides: 7. There are 15 residues in the CDR3. CDR1 and CDR2 from the germline V gene are SQVTM and ANQGSEA. The CDR3 spells CSVEDERGELDTQYF. DNA of the CDR3: TGCAGCGTTGAAGATGAGCGGGGGGAGCTGGATACGCAGTATTTT.

This clonotype was seen many times. V is TRBV29-1 and J is TRBJ2-7, with D perhaps matching TRBD2 (6 bases). The CDR3 sequence is 14 residues long. V was cut by 4 bases and J by 5 bases, with 18 bases left in between. Germline CDR1 and CDR2: SQVTM and ANQGSEA. CDR3: CSVVGGRNVDEQYF. The CDR3 bases are TGCAGCGTTGTTGGAGGGAGAAACGTCGACGAGCAGTACTTC.

This clonotype was observed a handful of times. V is TRBV2 and J is TRBJ2-3; D possibly uses TRBD1 or TRBD2 (6 bases each). Germline V gene sequence: CDR1 SNHLY, CDR2 FYNNEI. CDR3 length equals 15 residues. The V end was cut by 6 bases, the J end by 6 bases, with 19 bases between. The CDR3 coding sequence is TGTGCCAGCAGAGGGAGGACAGAACCTAGGGATACGCAGTATTTT. It is translated as CASRGRTEPRDTQYF.

This clonotype came up many times. The J gene is TRBJ1-2, the V gene TRBV6-6; no clear D. The length of the CDR3 is 14 residues. V lost 8 bases and J 8 bases, leaving 21 bases between the germline ends. CDR1 is MNHNY and CDR2 is SVGAGI in the germline V gene (reference sequence). The CDR3 bases are TGTGCCAGCCGCCTTAACTCGGGAAGTTGGGGCTACACCTTC. Translating gives CASRLNSGSWGYTF.

The V call is TRBV6-6, the J call TRBJ1-5, with 11 bases identical to TRBD1. Trimming cost V 6 bases and J 2 bases; bases outside gene matches: 6. Looked up from germline, CDR1 is MNHNY and CDR2 is SVGAGI (reference sequence). This CDR3 comprises 16 residues. CDR3: CASSPGQGDGNQPQHF. The CDR3 nucleotides read TGTGCCAGCAGCCCGGGACAGGGGGACGGCAATCAGCCCCAGCATTTT.

This clonotype was seen a handful of times. The chain joins TRBV20-1 to TRBJ2-5; perhaps TRBD1 as D (6 bases). The CDR3 is 18 residues long. Germline V gene lookup returns CDR1 DFQATT and CDR2 SNEGSKA (reference sequence). Trimming shortened V by 1 base and J by 1 base, and 22 bases separated the two germline ends. The CDR3 nucleotides are TGCAGTGCTAGAGTTGCCGACGACCCAGGGGAGATCCAAGAGACCCAGTACTTC. It encodes CSARVADDPGEIQETQYF.

The chain uses TRBV5-4 and TRBJ1-4; D is possibly TRBD1 (5 bases). The CDR3 spans 14 residues. Germline-derived CDR1 and CDR2 are SGHNT and YYREEE (reference sequence). V was clipped by 4 bases and J by 4 bases, with 11 bases between them. The CDR3 here is CASSLQEFNEKLFF. CDR3 DNA: TGTGCCAGCAGCCTACAGGAGTTTAATGAAAAACTGTTTTTT.

V usage is TRBV6-5 and J usage is TRBJ2-1; TRBD2 aligns across 9 bases. The CDR3 is made up of 16 amino acids. Germline CDR1 MNHEY, CDR2 SVGAGI. Trimming took 0 bases from V and 6 from J; bases not matched to a gene: 6. DNA of the CDR3: TGTGCCAGCAGTTACTCCGAGACTAGCGGAGCCAATGAGCAGTTCTTC. Its translation is CASSYSETSGANEQFF.

The genes are TRBV12-3 or TRBV12-4 and TRBJ1-1; D ambiguous. This CDR3 contains 11 residues. V was shortened by 3 bases and J by 8 bases, with 7 bases between the two germline ends. The CDR3 is CASSLPREAFF. CDR3 in DNA: TGTGCCAGCAGTTTGCCGAGAGAAGCTTTCTTT.

This clonotype was seen ten or more times. The chain combines TRBV28 with TRBJ2-6; D is unresolved. V lost 6 bases, J lost 0 bases, and 9 bases lay in between. This CDR3 is built from 15 residues. Germline V gene data show CDR1 as MDHEN and CDR2 as SYDVKM. The chain's CDR3 is CASSDGSSGANVLTF. DNA for the CDR3: TGTGCCAGCAGCGACGGAAGCTCTGGGGCCAACGTCCTGACTTTC. Full variable domain (missing parts from reference TRBV28 and TRBJ2-6): DVKVTQSSRYLVKRTGEKVFLECVQDMDHENMFWYRQDPGLGLRLIYFSYDVKMKEKGDIPEGYSVSREKKERFSLILESASTNQTSMYLCASSDGSSGANVLTFGAGSRLTVL.

The rearrangement links TRBV7-9 to TRBJ2-7; 7 bases line up with TRBD1. The CDR3 runs 15 residues. Germline V gene lookup returns CDR1 SEHNR and CDR2 FQNEAQ (reference sequence). The trim removed 5 bases at V and 5 bases at J, leaving 12 bases unmatched. The chain's CDR3 is CASSPDQGEWDEQYF. DNA of the CDR3: TGTGCCAGCAGCCCCGACCAGGGGGAGTGGGACGAGCAGTACTTC.

This sequence joins TRBV25-1 and TRBJ2-7; D tentatively fits TRBD1 or TRBD2 (5 bases each). This CDR3 is built from 15 residues. Germline assignment: CDR1 MGHDK and CDR2 SYGVNS. V lost 11 bases and J lost 2, with 22 bases in between. CDR3 in amino acids: CAGIGIADRPYEQYF. The CDR3 nucleotides are TGTGCCGGCATCGGGATAGCTGACAGACCCTACGAGCAGTACTTC.

The V gene is TRBV9, the J gene TRBJ2-3, with unresolved D. The CDR3 covers 16 residues. V lost 4 bases and J 2 bases, leaving 17 bases between the germline ends. Germline loops: CDR1 SGDLS, CDR2 YYNGEE. The CDR3 DNA reads as TGTGCCAGCAGCACGAGCGACTCGAAATTCACAGATACGCAGTATTTT. Its protein is CASSTSDSKFTDTQYF.

The rearrangement joins TRBV27 to TRBJ2-1; possible D gene TRBD1, 6 bases. The end of the DNA fits TRBJ2-7 better, so the J call may be wrong. The germline gives CDR1 MNHEY, CDR2 SMNVEV (reference sequence). The CDR3 is made up of 15 amino acids. The CDR3 spells CASSLAGAVYNEQYF. CDR3 nucleotides: TGTGCCAGCAGTTTAGCAGGGGCGGTGTACAATGAGCAGTACTTC.

The chain is built from TRBV20-1 and TRBJ1-5, with TRBD1 matching over 7 bases. Germline assignment: CDR1 DFQATT and CDR2 SNEGSKA (reference sequence). CDR3 size: 13 residues. With V trimmed by 3 bases and J by 4 bases, 3 bases remained unmatched. CDR3 sequence reads: CSASDRENQPQHF. The CDR3 nucleotides read TGCAGTGCTAGCGACAGGGAGAATCAGCCCCAGCATTTT.

The chain couples TRBV20-1 to TRBJ2-3, with 10 bases lining up with TRBD2. CDR3 length: 16 residues. Germline values: CDR1 DFQATT, CDR2 SNEGSKA (reference sequence). The J segment lost 6 bases and the V segment lost 3 bases, leaving 12 bases of the junction unmatched. The CDR3, as DNA: TGCAGTGCTAGGGGGGTAGCGGGGGGATTTTTGGATACGCAGTATTTT. Encoded protein: CSARGVAGGFLDTQYF.

The chain links TRBV25-1 to TRBJ1-2; D is unresolved. From germline, CDR1 is MGHDK and CDR2 SYGVNS. CDR3 length equals 12 residues. V lost 1 base and J lost 6, with 6 bases in between. CDR3 protein: CASSESRNGYTF. In DNA, the CDR3 is TGTGCCAGCAGTGAATCTCGAAATGGCTACACCTTC.

This clonotype was seen a few times. J is TRBJ1-6 and V is TRBV6-1, with TRBD1 as a possible D gene (5 bases). Germline lookup yields CDR1 MNHNS and CDR2 SASEGT. Trimming took off 6 bases at V and 0 bases at J, with 12 bases between the two ends. This CDR3 spans 16 amino acids. CDR3 bases: TGTGCCAGCAGAGCATCAGGGAGCTCCTATAATTCACCCCTCCACTTT. Amino acid sequence: CASRASGSSYNSPLHF.

In its sample, this clonotype was seen a few times. J is TRBJ1-1 and V is TRBV20-1; D remains unclear. The CDR3 contains 11 residues. Germline V gene lookup returns CDR1 DFQATT and CDR2 SNEGSKA (reference sequence). The germline V and J ends were trimmed by 5 bases and 9 bases, with 13 bases remaining between them. DNA for the CDR3: TGCAGTGCTCGGCTTCGGCTTCAAGCTTTCTTT. Its translation: CSARLRLQAFF.

This chain joins TRBV12-3 or TRBV12-4 and TRBJ2-5; D not resolved. V lost 6 bases, J lost 5 bases, and 7 bases lay in between. This CDR3 contains 11 residues. CDR3 amino acids: CASRRSETQYF. The CDR3 nucleotides read TGTGCCAGCAGGCGATCCGAGACCCAGTACTTC.

There are a few counts of this clonotype. J is TRBJ1-2 and V is TRBV2, with 10 bases lining up with TRBD1. V lost 8 bases, J lost 5 bases, and 8 bases stayed unmatched. Germline V gives CDR1 SNHLY, CDR2 FYNNEI. The CDR3 is made up of 14 amino acids. The CDR3 sequence is CASGWDRGGYGYTF. In DNA, the CDR3 is TGTGCCAGCGGTTGGGACAGGGGCGGGTATGGCTACACCTTC.

The chain combines TRBV25-1 with TRBJ2-3; D is ambiguous. The V end was cut by 0 bases, the J end by 4 bases, with 5 bases between. Germline lookup yields CDR1 MGHDK and CDR2 SYGVNS. The CDR3 spans 13 residues. The CDR3 DNA follows: TGTGCCAGCAGTGAATATTTCCCAGATACGCAGTATTTT. Protein product: CASSEYFPDTQYF.

This clonotype was detected a few times. This sequence joins TRBV6-5 and TRBJ2-7; no firm D call. V dropped 0 bases and J dropped 2 bases, with 8 bases sitting between them. In germline, CDR1 is MNHEY, CDR2 SVGAGI. There are 14 residues in the CDR3. CDR3 bases: TGTGCCAGCAGTTACTCAGCGACCGCCTACGAGCAGTACTTC. Translated, it gives CASSYSATAYEQYF.

This clonotype was found a few times. The junction differs from germline at one of its ends, possibly a read error. The V call is TRBV4-2, the J call TRBJ1-4; 11 nucleotides align to TRBD1. Germline CDR1 reads LGHNA; CDR2 reads YNFKEQ. This CDR3 comprises 18 residues. CDR3 region: CASSKEGTGGATNEKLFF. CDR3 nucleotides: TGTGCCAGCAGCAAAGAGGGGACAGGGGGTGCAACTAATGAAAAACTGTTTTTT.

The genes are TRBV14 and TRBJ1-2, with D uncertain. Germline-derived CDR1 and CDR2 are SGHDN and FVKESK. This CDR3 has 15 amino acids. Trimming cost V 0 bases and J 8 bases, with 16 bases left between them. The CDR3 here is CASSQDVNFGKGYTF. CDR3 DNA sequence: TGTGCCAGCAGCCAAGATGTTAATTTCGGGAAAGGCTACACCTTC. The whole variable domain, remainder taken from reference TRBV14 and TRBJ1-2, is EAGVTQFPSHSVIEKGQTVTLRCDPISGHDNLYWYRRVMGKEIKFLLHFVKESKQDESGMPNNRFLAERTGGTYSTLKVQPAELEDSGVYFCASSQDVNFGKGYTFGSGTRLTVV.

CDR3 in DNA: TGTGCCAGCAGCACCCGACAGGTTCCTAGGAACACTGAAGCTTTCTTT. Amino acids: CASSTRQVPRNTEAFF. V and J are TRBV3-1 and TRBJ1-1; D might be TRBD1 (6 bases). There are 16 residues in the CDR3. Trimming removed 5 bases at V and 1 base at J, with 17 bases between. Looked up from germline, CDR1 is LGHDT and CDR2 is YNNKEL (reference sequence).

This chain joins TRBV5-1 and TRBJ2-1; 12 positions match TRBD2. The CDR3 has 15 amino acids. V dropped 4 bases and J dropped 9; count of bases not matched to a gene: 8. The germline gives CDR1 SGHRS, CDR2 YFSETQ. CDR3 nucleotide sequence: TGCGCCAGCAGCGGTACTAGCGGGGGGCCCGGTGAGCAGTTCTTC. It specifies CASSGTSGGPGEQFF.

This sequence joins TRBV6-5 and TRBJ2-1, with TRBD2 matching over 7 bases. This CDR3 has 16 residues. V was pared by 5 bases and J by 0 bases, with 7 bases of the junction left unmatched. Germline-derived CDR1 and CDR2 are MNHEY and SVGAGI. The CDR3 DNA follows: TGTGCCAGCAGTCCCCCTAGCGGAAGCTCCTACAATGAGCAGTTCTTC. This gives the protein CASSPPSGSSYNEQFF.